The 31 T cell receptor beta chains listed next were all sequenced from one sample in a study of T cell responses to AZD1222 COVID-19 vaccine. Profiled with immunoSEQ multiplex PCR; TCRdb holds only in-frame clones, not every one. Here the sample spans over 130,000 clones, 92% being singletons. This specimen consisted of peripheral blood, obtained 28 days after the second AZD1222 dose. The receptors originated from an adult who received the AZD1222 COVID-19 vaccine.

The chain uses TRBV19 and TRBJ2-2, with D unclear. The germline gives CDR1 LNHDA, CDR2 SQIVND (reference sequence). The V and J ends lost 8 bases and 1 base respectively, with 14 bases between them. The CDR3 has 15 amino acids. The CDR3 spells CASHPSSRNTGELFF. The CDR3 bases are TGTGCCAGTCACCCCTCTAGTAGGAACACCGGGGAGCTGTTTTTT.

V gene TRBV19 combines with J gene TRBJ2-7; no clear D. The CDR3 has 12 residues. CDR1 and CDR2 (germline): LNHDA, SQIVND (reference sequence). The V end was cut by 4 bases, the J end by 7 bases, with 11 bases between. DNA of the CDR3: TGTGCCAGTAGTACGGGTCTCCAGGAGCAGTACTTC. Amino acid sequence: CASSTGLQEQYF.

The chain is built from TRBV13 and TRBJ2-1; 8 bases map to TRBD2. V lost 5 bases to trimming and J lost 0 bases; unmatched junction nucleotides: 9. Germline V CDR1 and CDR2: PRHDT, FYEKMQ (reference sequence). The CDR3 sequence is 17 residues long. DNA of the CDR3: TGTGCCAGCAGCGGAGGGGCCGGGAGGGACTCCTACAATGAGCAGTTCTTC. Translating it yields CASSGGAGRDSYNEQFF.

This clone occurred once. The chain combines TRBV7-8 with TRBJ2-3; 7 positions agree with TRBD2. The CDR3 contains 17 residues. From germline, CDR1 is SGHVS and CDR2 FQNEAQ. J lost 1 base, V lost 2 bases, and 9 bases had no gene match. CDR3 amino acids: CASSLRARSGGTDTQYF. The CDR3 DNA is TGTGCCAGCAGCTTAAGAGCTAGAAGCGGGGGCACAGATACGCAGTATTTT.

The chain employs TRBV7-8 and TRBJ1-3, with TRBD1 as a possible D gene (5 bases). The germline V gene has CDR1 SGHVS and CDR2 FQNEAQ. Trimming took off 5 bases at V and 5 bases at J, with 13 bases between the two ends. The CDR3 extends over 14 amino acids. DNA of the CDR3: TGTGCCAGCAGCCGAGGGGCAGCCCGAAACACCATATATTTT. It specifies CASSRGAARNTIYF. Full variable domain (remainder filled in from reference TRBV7-8 and TRBJ1-3): GAGVSQSPRYKVAKRGQDVALRCDPISGHVSLFWYQQALGQGPEFLTYFQNEAQLDKSGLPSDRFFAERPEGSVSTLKIQRTQQEDSAVYLCASSRGAARNTIYFGEGSWLTVV.

The chain combines TRBV21-1 with TRBJ1-1. TRBV21-1 is a recognized pseudogene. The CDR3 runs 10 residues. The CDR3 DNA reads as TGTGCCAGTGCCGAGATGCAAGCTTTCTTT. Translating it yields CASAEMQAFF.

V usage is TRBV5-1 and J usage is TRBJ1-4; 7 bases fit TRBD1. Trimming removed 4 bases from V and 5 bases from J; junction bases left unmatched: 8. The CDR3 has 15 residues. The germline CDR1 and CDR2 sequences are SGHRS and YFSETQ. CDR3 in DNA: TGCGCCAGCAGCCAGGGGGGGGCTGGCAATGAAAAACTGTTTTTT. The encoded protein is CASSQGGAGNEKLFF.

This clone was seen a single time. The chain couples TRBV18 to TRBJ2-2; 7 nucleotides line up with TRBD1. Trimming removed 3 bases from V and 0 bases from J; junction bases left unmatched: 7. Germline lookup yields CDR1 KGHSH and CDR2 LQKENI. The CDR3 is 17 amino acids. This chain's CDR3 is CASSPVPGQTNTGELFF. Written as DNA, the CDR3 is TGTGCCAGCTCACCGGTACCGGGACAGACGAACACCGGGGAGCTGTTTTTT.

The V and J genes are TRBV27 and TRBJ1-2, with TRBD1 identical over 7 bases. This CDR3 spans 17 amino acids. V was clipped by 5 bases and J by 3 bases; unmatched bases: 15. The germline gives CDR1 MNHEY, CDR2 SMNVEV (reference sequence). In nucleotides, the CDR3 is TGTGCCAGCAGTCCTAGAAAAACGACAGGGAAGGACTATGGCTACACCTTC. This encodes CASSPRKTTGKDYGYTF.

The rearrangement links TRBV25-1 to TRBJ2-1; 12 positions match TRBD2. V was pared by 3 bases and J by 4 bases, with 1 base of the junction left unmatched. Per germline, CDR1 MGHDK and CDR2 SYGVNS. The CDR3 runs 15 residues. The CDR3 nucleotides read TGTGCCAGCAGTGATCTAGCGGGAGGGTACAATGAGCAGTTCTTC. It codes for CASSDLAGGYNEQFF.

The V and J genes are TRBV18 and TRBJ1-5; no clear D gene. Trimming left V 5 bases short and J 1 base short, with 6 bases between. Germline values: CDR1 KGHSH, CDR2 LQKENI. The CDR3 has 13 residues. CDR3 protein: CASSSQSNQPQHF. DNA for the CDR3: TGTGCCAGCTCATCACAGAGCAATCAGCCCCAGCATTTT. Based on the CDR3 plus reference TRBV18 and TRBJ1-5, the full variable domain is NAGVMQNPRHLVRRRGQEARLRCSPMKGHSHVYWYRQLPEEGLKFMVYLQKENIIDESGMPKERFSAEFPKEGPSILRIQQVVRGDSAAYFCASSSQSNQPQHFGDGTRLSIL.

V gene TRBV28 combines with J gene TRBJ1-2, with a tentative D call TRBD1 (6 bases). Trimming left V 8 bases short and J 2 bases short, with 12 bases between. Germline V CDR1 and CDR2: MDHEN, SYDVKM. This CDR3 region has 13 residues. CDR3 DNA: TGTGCCAGCGGGGGGCAGGGGAACTATGGCTACACCTTC. It codes for CASGGQGNYGYTF.

The chain is built from TRBV10-3 and TRBJ2-3; TRBD2 matches at 13 bases. This CDR3 is 16 amino acids long. Trimming took 6 bases from V and 8 from J; bases not matched to a gene: 11. CDR1 ENHRY and CDR2 SYGVKD come from the germline V gene. The CDR3 protein is CAISRLAGGLRGTQYF. DNA for the CDR3: TGTGCCATCAGCAGACTAGCGGGAGGCCTCCGAGGTACGCAGTATTTT.

This clone has only one observation. V gene TRBV28 combines with J gene TRBJ1-1; perhaps TRBD1 as D (5 bases). This CDR3 is built from 14 residues. Germline lookup yields CDR1 MDHEN and CDR2 SYDVKM. Trimming took 6 bases from V and 4 from J, leaving 15 bases between them. In DNA, the CDR3 is TGTGCCAGCAGCCAACCGGGGGACGGCACTGAAGCTTTCTTT. Amino acid sequence: CASSQPGDGTEAFF. Filled out from reference TRBV28 and TRBJ1-1, the complete variable domain reads DVKVTQSSRYLVKRTGEKVFLECVQDMDHENMFWYRQDPGLGLRLIYFSYDVKMKEKGDIPEGYSVSREKKERFSLILESASTNQTSMYLCASSQPGDGTEAFFGQGTRLTVV.

This chain connects TRBV24-1 to TRBJ2-5; tentatively, D is TRBD1 (6 bases). This CDR3 contains 15 residues. CDR1 KGHDR and CDR2 SFDVKD come from the germline V gene. Trimming cost V 0 bases and J 4 bases, with 11 bases left between them. As DNA, the CDR3 is TGTGCCACCAGTGATTTGCAGCAGGGGAGAGAGACCCAGTACTTC. Amino acids: CATSDLQQGRETQYF.

This rearrangement joins TRBV24-1 to TRBJ2-3; D might be TRBD1 (5 bases). The CDR3 has 15 residues. Germline loops: CDR1 KGHDR, CDR2 SFDVKD. Trimming took off 1 base at V and 4 bases at J, with 11 bases between the two ends. CDR3 amino acids: CATSDFGLGADTQYF. The CDR3 DNA sequence: TGTGCCACCAGTGATTTCGGCCTAGGGGCAGATACGCAGTATTTT.

The rearrangement uses TRBV9 and TRBJ2-2, with D unclear. Germline V gene sequence: CDR1 SGDLS, CDR2 YYNGEE. Trimming removed 4 bases at V and 0 bases at J, with 10 bases between. The CDR3 is made up of 15 amino acids. CDR3 loop: CASSPRAANTGELFF. Here the CDR3 DNA reads TGTGCCAGCAGCCCCCGGGCCGCGAACACCGGGGAGCTGTTTTTT.

This chain uses TRBV29-1 with TRBJ2-1; D possibly corresponds to TRBD2 (7 bases). The germline V and J ends were trimmed by 3 bases and 3 bases, with 12 bases remaining between them. CDR3 length equals 14 residues. CDR1 is SQVTM and CDR2 is ANQGSEA in the germline V gene. The CDR3, as DNA: TGCAGCGTTGAGGGGGGGGCAATCTACAATGAGCAGTTCTTC. Encoded protein: CSVEGGAIYNEQFF.

The V and J genes are TRBV9 and TRBJ1-4, with D uncertain. Germline V gene sequence: CDR1 SGDLS, CDR2 YYNGEE. The V and J ends lost 4 bases and 7 bases respectively, with 8 bases between them. The CDR3 is made up of 12 amino acids. The CDR3 loop reads CASSLGSEKLFF. In nucleotides, the CDR3 is TGTGCCAGCAGCCTGGGAAGTGAAAAACTGTTTTTT.

V usage is TRBV7-9 and J usage is TRBJ1-2; TRBD1 aligns across 7 bases. From germline, CDR1 is SEHNR and CDR2 FQNEAQ (reference sequence). The CDR3 is made up of 15 amino acids. V trimming: 4 bases; J trimming: 3 bases; junction bases outside the gene matches: 8. This CDR3 is CASSSVGTVDYGYTF. In DNA form, the CDR3 reads TGTGCCAGCAGCTCAGTCGGGACAGTTGACTATGGCTACACCTTC.

The gene calls are TRBV5-1 and TRBJ1-1; D is unresolved. V lost 0 bases, J lost 5 bases, and 17 bases lay in between. CDR3 size: 16 residues. The germline V gene encodes CDR1 SGHRS and CDR2 YFSETQ. The CDR3 loop is CASSLDSKGLGTEAFF. Written as DNA, the CDR3 is TGCGCCAGCAGCTTGGATAGTAAAGGGTTGGGGACTGAAGCTTTCTTT.

The CDR3 DNA reads as TGTGCCAGCAGCTCCCCACAGGGGGCTACCGGGGAGCTGTTTTTT. It is translated as CASSSPQGATGELFF. The rearrangement joins TRBV7-6 to TRBJ2-2, with 9 bases fitting TRBD1. Germline CDR1 SGHVS, CDR2 FNYEAQ. V lost 4 bases to trimming and J lost 5 bases; unmatched junction nucleotides: 5. The CDR3 runs to 15 residues. The full variable domain, rest sourced from reference TRBV7-6 and TRBJ2-2, is GAGVSQSPRYKVTKRGQDVALRCDPISGHVSLYWYRQALGQGPEFLTYFNYEAQQDKSGLPNDRFSAERPEGSISTLTIQRTEQRDSAMYRCASSSPQGATGELFFGEGSRLTVL.

The chain uses TRBV5-1 and TRBJ2-3, with 10 bases that match TRBD2. The germline V gene has CDR1 SGHRS and CDR2 YFSETQ. CDR3 length: 18 amino acids. V dropped 0 bases and J dropped 2; count of bases not matched to a gene: 9. As DNA, the CDR3 is TGCGCCAGCAGCTTGGCCCTGTTAGCGGGAGGCCCCACAGATACGCAGTATTTT. Translation gives CASSLALLAGGPTDTQYF.

The chain is built from TRBV6-5 and TRBJ1-3; 7 bases match TRBD1. V dropped 10 bases and J dropped 3; count of bases not matched to a gene: 12. CDR1 and CDR2 from the germline V gene are MNHEY and SVGAGI. CDR3 length: 15 amino acids. CDR3 sequence reads: CATRQGHLNGNTIYF. DNA of the CDR3: TGTGCCACCAGACAGGGACATTTAAATGGAAACACCATATATTTT.

V usage is TRBV5-1 and J usage is TRBJ1-1, with TRBD1 identical over 9 bases. J lost 6 bases, V lost 4 bases, and 7 bases had no gene match. Per germline, CDR1 SGHRS and CDR2 YFSETQ. CDR3 length equals 14 residues. CDR3 sequence reads: CASSLGTGLPEAFF. DNA of the CDR3: TGCGCCAGCAGCCTCGGGACAGGGCTCCCTGAAGCTTTCTTT.

The chain's CDR3 is CASSLIYGYTF. The CDR3, as DNA: TGTGCCAGCAGCCTCATCTATGGCTACACCTTC. The chain employs TRBV7-3 and TRBJ1-2; D is ambiguous. This CDR3 comprises 11 residues. Deletions cut 5 bases from V and 4 bases from J, with 5 bases between. CDR1 is SGHTA and CDR2 is FQGTGA in the germline V gene.

V is TRBV28 and J is TRBJ2-1; 13 nucleotides line up with TRBD2. Trimming took 0 bases from V and 1 from J; bases not matched to a gene: 0. The CDR3 totals 17 residues. CDR1 is MDHEN and CDR2 is SYDVKM in the germline V gene. The CDR3 region is CASSLWTSGRSYNEQFF. CDR3 nucleotides: TGTGCCAGCAGTTTATGGACTAGCGGGAGGTCCTACAATGAGCAGTTCTTC.

This clone appeared a single time. This rearrangement joins TRBV5-1 to TRBJ1-2; 10 bases are a match to TRBD1. The CDR3 consists of 16 residues. Trimming at V came to 4 bases and at J to 8 bases, leaving 14 bases not matched to a gene. Germline lookup yields CDR1 SGHRS and CDR2 YFSETQ. CDR3 in amino acids: CASSQGTGVFEVGYTF. The CDR3 coding sequence is TGCGCCAGCAGCCAGGGGACAGGGGTCTTCGAAGTAGGCTACACCTTC.

The chain recombines TRBV12-3 or TRBV12-4 with TRBJ1-3; no definite D call. The V gene lost 8 bases and the J gene lost 8 bases, with 7 bases spanning the gap. This CDR3 contains 10 residues. The CDR3 region is CASLGDTIYF. DNA of the CDR3: TGTGCCAGCCTCGGAGACACCATATATTTT.

The V call is TRBV28, the J call TRBJ1-4; D uncertain. The length of the CDR3 is 13 residues. Deletions cut 7 bases from V and 0 bases from J, with 6 bases between. CDR1 MDHEN and CDR2 SYDVKM come from the germline V gene. CDR3 in DNA: TGTGCCAGCAATCGTGCAACTAATGAAAAACTGTTTTTT. Translated: CASNRATNEKLFF.

This clone was seen just once. This chain connects TRBV24-1 to TRBJ2-7, with TRBD2 identical over 10 bases. Germline loops: CDR1 KGHDR, CDR2 SFDVKD. This CDR3 has 15 amino acids. The J segment lost 3 bases and the V segment lost 5 bases, leaving 6 bases of the junction unmatched. This chain's CDR3 is CATSGGGTSDYEQYF. Here the CDR3 DNA reads TGTGCCACCAGTGGGGGCGGGACTAGCGACTACGAGCAGTACTTC.